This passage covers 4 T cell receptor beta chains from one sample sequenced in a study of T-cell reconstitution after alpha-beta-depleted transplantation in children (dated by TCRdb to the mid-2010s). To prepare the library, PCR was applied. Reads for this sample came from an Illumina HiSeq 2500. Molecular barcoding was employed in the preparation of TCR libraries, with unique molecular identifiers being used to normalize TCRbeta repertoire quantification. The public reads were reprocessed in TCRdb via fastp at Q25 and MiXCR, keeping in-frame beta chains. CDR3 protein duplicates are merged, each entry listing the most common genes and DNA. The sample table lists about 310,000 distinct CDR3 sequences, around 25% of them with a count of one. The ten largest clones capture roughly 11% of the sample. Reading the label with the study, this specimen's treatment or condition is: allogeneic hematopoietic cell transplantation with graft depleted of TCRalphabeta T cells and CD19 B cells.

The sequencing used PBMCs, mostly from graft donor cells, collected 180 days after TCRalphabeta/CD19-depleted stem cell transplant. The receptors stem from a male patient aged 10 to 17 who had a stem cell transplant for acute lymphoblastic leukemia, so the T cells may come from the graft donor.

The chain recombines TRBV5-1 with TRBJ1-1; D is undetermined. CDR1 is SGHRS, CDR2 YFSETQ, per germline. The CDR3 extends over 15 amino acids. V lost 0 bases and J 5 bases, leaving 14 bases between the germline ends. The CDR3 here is CASSLGPPKGTEAFF. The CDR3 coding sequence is TGCGCCAGCAGCTTGGGGCCTCCAAAGGGTACTGAAGCTTTCTTT. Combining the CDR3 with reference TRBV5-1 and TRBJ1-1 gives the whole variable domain KAGVTQTPRYLIKTRGQQVTLSCSPISGHRSVSWYQQTPGQGLQFLFEYFSETQRNKGNFPGRFSGRQFSNSRSEMNVSTLELGDSALYLCASSLGPPKGTEAFFGQGTRLTVV.

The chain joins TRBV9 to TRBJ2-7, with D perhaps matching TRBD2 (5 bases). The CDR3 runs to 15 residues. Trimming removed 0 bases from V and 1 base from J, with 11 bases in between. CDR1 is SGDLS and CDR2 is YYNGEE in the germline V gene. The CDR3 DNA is TGTGCCAGCAGCGTAGAGGCGGGCTTATCCTACGAGCAGTACTTC. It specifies CASSVEAGLSYEQYF.

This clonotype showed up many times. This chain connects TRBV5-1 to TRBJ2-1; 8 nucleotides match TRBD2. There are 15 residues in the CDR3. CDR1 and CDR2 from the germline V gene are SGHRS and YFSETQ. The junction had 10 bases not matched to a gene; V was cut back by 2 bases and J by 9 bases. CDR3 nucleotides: TGCGCCAGCAGCTTCACGTCTAGCGGGTTGCTTGAGCAGTTCTTC. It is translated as CASSFTSSGLLEQFF.

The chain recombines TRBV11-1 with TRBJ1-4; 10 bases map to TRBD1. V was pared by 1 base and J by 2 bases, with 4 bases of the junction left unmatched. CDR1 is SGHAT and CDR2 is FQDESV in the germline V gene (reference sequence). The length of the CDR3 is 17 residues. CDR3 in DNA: TGTGCCAGCAGCTTAGGAGACAGGGGGCCTACTAATGAAAAACTGTTTTTT. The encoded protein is CASSLGDRGPTNEKLFF. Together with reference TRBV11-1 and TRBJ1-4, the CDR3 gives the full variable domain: EAEVAQSPRYKITEKSQAVAFWCDPISGHATLYWYRQILGQGPELLVQFQDESVVDDSQLPKDRFSAERLKGVDSTLKIQPAELGDSAMYLCASSLGDRGPTNEKLFFGSGTQLSVL.